The sequence of this T cell receptor beta chain was determined in a study of CD8 T cells in Susac syndrome. The multiple sclerosis controls comprised treatment-naive patients whose relapsing-remitting disease was stable or active. The authors reverse transcribed roughly 0.45 to 1 ug RNA with random hexamers. Amplification of TCR beta CDR3 used immunoSEQ multiplex PCR across 54 Vbeta and 13 Jbeta. TCRdb used MiXCR to reprocess the immunoSEQ multiplex PCR reads, holding one entry per CDR3 protein. The sample has under 85,000 distinct CDR3 sequences, approximately 94% seen once. This clonotype was found once. V lost 1 base to trimming and J lost 4 bases, with 10 bases between them. The germline CDR1 and CDR2 sequences are LNHNV and YYDKDF (reference sequence). The CDR3 sequence is 14 residues long.

The chain combines TRBV15 with TRBJ1-2, with a tentative D call TRBD1 (5 bases). This receptor was obtained from a human donor with multiple sclerosis. Sequences were obtained from CD8+ T cells from PBMCs. CDR3 sequence: CATSRGAGTYGYTF. The CDR3 DNA reads as TGTGCCACCAGCAGAGGAGCAGGGACCTATGGCTACACCTTC.